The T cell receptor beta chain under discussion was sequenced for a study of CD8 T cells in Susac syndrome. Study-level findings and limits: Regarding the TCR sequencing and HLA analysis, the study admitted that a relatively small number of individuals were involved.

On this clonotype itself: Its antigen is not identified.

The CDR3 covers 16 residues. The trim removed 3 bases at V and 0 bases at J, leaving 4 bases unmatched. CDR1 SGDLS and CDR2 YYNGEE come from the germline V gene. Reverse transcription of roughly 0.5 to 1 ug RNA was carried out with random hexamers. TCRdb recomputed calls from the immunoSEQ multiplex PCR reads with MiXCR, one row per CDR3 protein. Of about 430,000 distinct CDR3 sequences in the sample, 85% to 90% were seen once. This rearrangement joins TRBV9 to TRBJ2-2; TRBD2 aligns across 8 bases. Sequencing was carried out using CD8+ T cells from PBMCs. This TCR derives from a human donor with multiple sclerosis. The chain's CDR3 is CASSGALAANTGELFF. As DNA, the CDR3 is TGTGCCAGCAGCGGAGCACTAGCGGCGAACACCGGGGAGCTGTTTTTT.